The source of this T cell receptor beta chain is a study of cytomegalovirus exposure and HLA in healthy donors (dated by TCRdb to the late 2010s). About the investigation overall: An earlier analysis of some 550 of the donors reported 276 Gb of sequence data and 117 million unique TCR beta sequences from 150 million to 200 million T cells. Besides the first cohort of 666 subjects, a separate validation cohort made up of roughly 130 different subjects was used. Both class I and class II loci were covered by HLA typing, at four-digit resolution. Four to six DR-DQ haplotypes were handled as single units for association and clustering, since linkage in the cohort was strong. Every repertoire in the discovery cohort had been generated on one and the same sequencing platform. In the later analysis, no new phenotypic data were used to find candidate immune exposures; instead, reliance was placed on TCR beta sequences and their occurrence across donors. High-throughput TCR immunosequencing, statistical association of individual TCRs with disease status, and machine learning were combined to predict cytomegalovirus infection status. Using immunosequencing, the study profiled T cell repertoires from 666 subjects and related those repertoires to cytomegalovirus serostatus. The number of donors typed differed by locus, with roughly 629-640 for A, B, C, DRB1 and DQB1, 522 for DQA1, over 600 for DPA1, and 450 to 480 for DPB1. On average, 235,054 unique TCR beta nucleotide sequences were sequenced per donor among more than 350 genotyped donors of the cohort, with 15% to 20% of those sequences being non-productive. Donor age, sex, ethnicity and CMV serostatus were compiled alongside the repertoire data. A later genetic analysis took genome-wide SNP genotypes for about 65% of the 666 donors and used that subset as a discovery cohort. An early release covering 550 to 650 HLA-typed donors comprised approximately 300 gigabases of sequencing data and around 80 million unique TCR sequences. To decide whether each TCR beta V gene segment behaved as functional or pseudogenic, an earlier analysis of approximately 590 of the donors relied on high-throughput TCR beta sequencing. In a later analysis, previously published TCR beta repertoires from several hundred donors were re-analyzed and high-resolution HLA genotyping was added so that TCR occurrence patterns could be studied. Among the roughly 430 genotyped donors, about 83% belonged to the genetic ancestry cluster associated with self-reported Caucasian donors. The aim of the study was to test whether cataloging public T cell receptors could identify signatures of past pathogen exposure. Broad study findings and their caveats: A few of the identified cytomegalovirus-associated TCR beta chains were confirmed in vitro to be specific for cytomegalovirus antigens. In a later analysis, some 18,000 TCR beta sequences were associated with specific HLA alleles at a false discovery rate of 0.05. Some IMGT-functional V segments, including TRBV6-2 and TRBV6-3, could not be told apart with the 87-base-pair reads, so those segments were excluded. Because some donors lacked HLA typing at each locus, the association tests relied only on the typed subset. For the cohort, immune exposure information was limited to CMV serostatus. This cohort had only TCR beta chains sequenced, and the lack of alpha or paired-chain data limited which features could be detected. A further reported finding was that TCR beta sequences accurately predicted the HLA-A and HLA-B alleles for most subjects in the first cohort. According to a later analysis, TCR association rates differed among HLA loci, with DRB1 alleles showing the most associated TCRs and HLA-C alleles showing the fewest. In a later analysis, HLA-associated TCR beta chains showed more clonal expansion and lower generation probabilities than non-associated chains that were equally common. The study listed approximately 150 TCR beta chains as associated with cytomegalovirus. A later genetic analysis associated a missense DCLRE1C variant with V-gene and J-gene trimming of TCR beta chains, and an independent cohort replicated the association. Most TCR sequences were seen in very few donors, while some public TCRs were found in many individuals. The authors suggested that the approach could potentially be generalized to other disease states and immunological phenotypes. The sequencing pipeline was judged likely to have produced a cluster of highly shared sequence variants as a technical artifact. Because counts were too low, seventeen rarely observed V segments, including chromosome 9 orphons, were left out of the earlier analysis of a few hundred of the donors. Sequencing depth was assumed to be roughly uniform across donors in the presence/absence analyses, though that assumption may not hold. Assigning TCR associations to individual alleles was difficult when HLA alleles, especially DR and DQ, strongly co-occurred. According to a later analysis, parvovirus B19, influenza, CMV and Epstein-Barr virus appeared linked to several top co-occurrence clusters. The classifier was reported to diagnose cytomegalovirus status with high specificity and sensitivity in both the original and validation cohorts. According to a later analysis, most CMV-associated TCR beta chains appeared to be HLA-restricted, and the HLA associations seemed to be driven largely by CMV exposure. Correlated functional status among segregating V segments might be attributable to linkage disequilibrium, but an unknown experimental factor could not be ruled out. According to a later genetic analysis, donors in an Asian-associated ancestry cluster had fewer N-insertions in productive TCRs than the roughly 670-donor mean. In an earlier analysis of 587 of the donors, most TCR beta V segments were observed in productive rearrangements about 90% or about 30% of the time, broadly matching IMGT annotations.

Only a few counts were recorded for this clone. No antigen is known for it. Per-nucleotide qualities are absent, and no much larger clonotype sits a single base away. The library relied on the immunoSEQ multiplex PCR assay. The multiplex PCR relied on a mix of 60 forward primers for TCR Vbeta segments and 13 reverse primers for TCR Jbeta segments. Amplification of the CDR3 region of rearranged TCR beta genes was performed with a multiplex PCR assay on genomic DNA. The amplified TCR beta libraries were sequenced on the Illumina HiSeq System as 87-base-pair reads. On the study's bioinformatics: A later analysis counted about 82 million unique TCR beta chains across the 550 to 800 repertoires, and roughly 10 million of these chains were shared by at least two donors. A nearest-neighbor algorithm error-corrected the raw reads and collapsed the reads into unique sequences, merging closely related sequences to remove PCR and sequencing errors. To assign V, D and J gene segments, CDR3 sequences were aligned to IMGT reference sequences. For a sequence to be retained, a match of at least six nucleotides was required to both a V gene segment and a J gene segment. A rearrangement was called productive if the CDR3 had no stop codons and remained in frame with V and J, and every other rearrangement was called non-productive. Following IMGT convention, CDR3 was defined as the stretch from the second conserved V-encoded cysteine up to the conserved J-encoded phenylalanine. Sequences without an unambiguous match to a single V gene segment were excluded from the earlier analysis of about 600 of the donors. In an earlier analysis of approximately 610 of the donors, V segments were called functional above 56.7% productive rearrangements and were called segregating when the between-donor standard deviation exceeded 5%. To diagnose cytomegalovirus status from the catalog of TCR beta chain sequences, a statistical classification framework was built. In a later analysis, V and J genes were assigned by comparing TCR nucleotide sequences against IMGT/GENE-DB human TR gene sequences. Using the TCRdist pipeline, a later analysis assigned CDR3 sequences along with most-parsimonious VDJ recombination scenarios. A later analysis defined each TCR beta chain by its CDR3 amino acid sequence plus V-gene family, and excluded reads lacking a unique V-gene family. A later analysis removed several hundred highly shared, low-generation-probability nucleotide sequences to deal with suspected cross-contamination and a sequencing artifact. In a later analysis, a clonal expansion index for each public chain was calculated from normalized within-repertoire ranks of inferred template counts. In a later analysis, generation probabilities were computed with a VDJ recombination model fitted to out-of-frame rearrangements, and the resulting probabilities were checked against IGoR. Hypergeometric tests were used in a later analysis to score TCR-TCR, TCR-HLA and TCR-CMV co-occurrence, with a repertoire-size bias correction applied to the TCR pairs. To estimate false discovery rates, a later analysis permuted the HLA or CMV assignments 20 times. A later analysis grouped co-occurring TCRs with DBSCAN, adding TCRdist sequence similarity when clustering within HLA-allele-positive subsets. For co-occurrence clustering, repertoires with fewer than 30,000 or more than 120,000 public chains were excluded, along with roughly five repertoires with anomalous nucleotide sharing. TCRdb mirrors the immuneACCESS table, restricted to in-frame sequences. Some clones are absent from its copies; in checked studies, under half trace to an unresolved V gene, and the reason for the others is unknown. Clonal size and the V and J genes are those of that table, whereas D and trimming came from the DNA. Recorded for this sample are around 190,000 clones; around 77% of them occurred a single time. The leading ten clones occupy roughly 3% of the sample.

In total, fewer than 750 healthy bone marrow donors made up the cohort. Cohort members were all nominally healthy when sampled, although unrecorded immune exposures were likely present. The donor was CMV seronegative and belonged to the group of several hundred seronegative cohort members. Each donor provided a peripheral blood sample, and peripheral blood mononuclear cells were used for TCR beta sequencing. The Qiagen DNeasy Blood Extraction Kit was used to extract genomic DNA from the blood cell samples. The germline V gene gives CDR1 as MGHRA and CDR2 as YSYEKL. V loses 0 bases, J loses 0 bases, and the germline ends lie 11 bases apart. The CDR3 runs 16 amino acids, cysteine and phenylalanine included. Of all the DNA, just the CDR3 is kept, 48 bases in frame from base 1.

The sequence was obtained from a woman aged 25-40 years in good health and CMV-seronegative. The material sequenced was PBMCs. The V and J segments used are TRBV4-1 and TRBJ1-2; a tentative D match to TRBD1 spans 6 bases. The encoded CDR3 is CASSQDPSGANYGYTF. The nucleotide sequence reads TGCGCCAGCAGCCAAGACCCCTCAGGGGCTAACTATGGCTACACCTTC.